Listed below are T cell receptor beta chains from one sample, sequenced in a study of post-analysis software for immune sequencing data. MiXCR, applied by TCRdb to the PCR reads, yields one record per CDR3 protein. Of about 200,000 distinct CDR3 sequences in the sample, roughly 28% were seen once. Sample: blood. The receptors were gathered from a girl aged 2 to 17 with multiple sclerosis. Both conserved end residues are part of each CDR3. The order of the fields is D gene, clone size, J gene, V gene, CDR3 DNA, CDR3 protein. D genes are given only for firm matches. A row's size may be missing; if present it is once, few, many or a size class.

. . TRBJ1-2 TRBV6-1 TGTGCCAGCGGAGCGTCCCCCTACTATGGCTACACCTTC CASGASPYYGYTF
. few TRBJ2-1 TRBV12-3/TRBV12-4 TGTGCCAGCAGTTTAGGTCCCGGGAGTGAGCAGTTCTTC CASSLGPGSEQFF
TRBD1 many TRBJ1-2 TRBV19 TGTGCCAGTAGTCCGGGGACAGGCTATGGCTACACCTTC CASSPGTGYGYTF
. . TRBJ1-1 TRBV11-2 TGTGCCAGCAGCACCCGGACGGCCAAGAACACTGAAGCTTTCTTT CASSTRTAKNTEAFF
TRBD1 . TRBJ2-2 TRBV28 TGTGCCAGCAGTTCGACAGGGAGAGGCGGGGAGCTGTTTTTT CASSSTGRGGELFF
. few TRBJ2-1 TRBV28 TGTGCCAGCAGTTTCCGAGTGGTCTCCTACAATGAGCAGTTCTTC CASSFRVVSYNEQFF
. many TRBJ2-3 TRBV5-4 TGTGCCAGCAGCTTGATGGGACTCCCGTTGAGTACGCAGTATTTT CASSLMGLPLSTQYF
TRBD2 . TRBJ2-2 TRBV2 TGTGCCAGCAGTGTTCGGACTAGCTCCTCCGGGGAGCTGTTTTTT CASSVRTSSSGELFF
. . TRBJ1-5 TRBV20-1 TGCAGTGCTCCGACCCCAGGGCGGAACAATCAGCCCCGGCATTTT CSAPTPGRNNQPRHF
. . TRBJ1-1 TRBV7-2 TGTGCCAGCAGTCTCTCGGCGGGGAGGACTGAAGCTTTCTTT CASSLSAGRTEAFF
. many TRBJ1-2 TRBV7-9 TGTGCCAGCAGCTTAGGCAGGGGAGACTATGGCTACACCTTC CASSLGRGDYGYTF
. many TRBJ1-2 TRBV5-1 TGCGCCAGCAGCTTGAACGGGGGCGCGGGCTATGGCTACACCTTC CASSLNGGAGYGYTF
. few TRBJ1-1 TRBV6-1 TGTGCCAGCAGACGGGATTTCACTGAAGCTTTCTTT CASRRDFTEAFF
. few TRBJ2-1 TRBV28 TGTGCCAGCAGTTTACAGGGGGCGGGAGACAATGAGCAGTTCTTC CASSLQGAGDNEQFF
TRBD1 . TRBJ2-3 TRBV20-1 TGTAGTGCTAGGATGGACAGGGGACCATGGACAGATACGCAGTATTTT CSARMDRGPWTDTQYF